This T cell receptor beta chain was sequenced in a study of a mutant IDH1 vaccine in newly diagnosed glioma. Trimming cost V 2 bases and J 4 bases, with 2 bases left between them. The CDR3 has 11 amino acids. Germline V gene lookup returns CDR1 SGHVS and CDR2 FQNEAQ. As to time point: week 35, safety follow-up. The investigators gave 300 ug of mutant IDH1 20-mer peptide in each vaccine dose, together with topical imiquimod. The assay was immunoSEQ multiplex PCR, and TCRdb's table has in-frame clones only and misses some. The sample shows about 44,000 clones, around 81% of them seen only once. As to this clone: Its antigen is still unknown.

This clonotype was sampled from a woman aged 40-49 years with glioma. Some clones in this sample may be carry-over from other donors' samples. The input for sequencing was PBMCs, taken from a glioma patient whose treatment included an IDH1 peptide vaccine. The rearrangement links TRBV7-8 to TRBJ1-1; D gene unclear. CDR3 amino acids: CASSLSTEAFF. The CDR3, as DNA: TGTGCCAGCAGCTTAAGCACTGAAGCTTTCTTT.